The 9 T cell receptor beta chains listed next were all sequenced from one sample in a study of blood T cells in healthy people across ages. For the second PCR, which ran for 7 to 11 cycles, a sample-barcoded 5' primer and a J-beta primer mix were used. TCRdb analysed the 5' RACE reads with MiXCR anew, one entry per CDR3 protein. The sample has 1.5 million to 2 million distinct CDR3 sequences, about two fifths seen once; the top ten hold under 25%. Sequencing input: blood. These TCRs come from a human donor in good health.

This clonotype was seen a few times. The J gene is TRBJ1-6, the V gene TRBV6-5; no definite D call. V lost 0 bases and J 6 bases, leaving 9 bases between the germline ends. Germline CDR1 and CDR2: MNHEY and SVGAGI. This CDR3 is built from 15 residues. CDR3 nucleotide sequence: TGTGCCAGCAGTTACTCCAGACCTAGTAATTCACCCCTCCACTTT. This codes for CASSYSRPSNSPLHF.

The chain links TRBV10-3 to TRBJ2-1; 8 bases are shared with TRBD1. The J segment lost 2 bases and the V segment lost 6 bases, leaving 6 bases of the junction unmatched. Germline CDR1 ENHRY, CDR2 SYGVKD. CDR3 length: 15 residues. The CDR3 DNA is TGTGCCATCAGCCCTACAGGGGGTACCTACAATGAGCAGTTCTTC. Its protein product is CAISPTGGTYNEQFF.

The chain combines TRBV4-1 with TRBJ1-3, with TRBD1 matching 7 bases. The CDR3 extends over 17 amino acids. Trimming took 3 bases from V and 0 from J; bases not matched to a gene: 8. Germline V gene data show CDR1 as MGHRA and CDR2 as YSYEKL. CDR3 bases: TGCGCCAGCAGCCATACCCGGGACAGAGACTCTGGAAACACCATATATTTT. It is translated as CASSHTRDRDSGNTIYF.

The rearrangement uses TRBV27 and TRBJ2-1; D may be TRBD2 (6 bases). The CDR3 length is 16 residues. Trimming shortened V by 4 bases and J by 2 bases, and 15 bases separated the two germline ends. The V gene's germline CDR1 is MNHEY and CDR2 SMNVEV (reference sequence). The CDR3 DNA is TGTGCCAGCAGTTCGGACGGGAGTAACCCCTACAATGAGCAGTTCTTC. Protein: CASSSDGSNPYNEQFF.

The CDR3 DNA follows: TGTGCCAGCAGTTCCCATGAAGAGACCCAGTACTTC. This encodes CASSSHEETQYF. The chain joins TRBV6-2 or TRBV6-3 to TRBJ2-5; D remains ambiguous. This CDR3 comprises 12 residues. The germline gives CDR1 MNHEY, CDR2 SVGEGT. Deletions cut 4 bases from V and 3 bases from J, with 6 bases between.

This clonotype came up a few times. The CDR3 DNA follows: TGCGCCAGCAGCTTTCGCGGACAGGGGTCAGATACGCAGTATTTT. Translating gives CASSFRGQGSDTQYF. The chain recombines TRBV5-1 with TRBJ2-3; TRBD1 aligns across 9 bases. Germline-derived CDR1 and CDR2 are SGHRS and YFSETQ. The CDR3 runs 15 residues. After removal of 2 bases from V and 4 bases from J, the junction contained 5 bases not matched to a gene.

This clonotype has only a few counts. The chain combines TRBV6-2 or TRBV6-3 with TRBJ2-3; D gene unclear. The CDR3 consists of 15 residues. The germline V and J ends were trimmed by 6 bases and 5 bases, with 18 bases remaining between them. The germline gives CDR1 MNHEY, CDR2 SVGEGT. The CDR3, as DNA: TGTGCCAGCAGACTGAGAGACCGCCAGAGAGATACGCAGTATTTT. Encoded protein: CASRLRDRQRDTQYF.

This clonotype was observed a handful of times. The rearrangement uses TRBV4-3 and TRBJ2-1, with TRBD1 as a possible D gene (6 bases). Between the trimmed V and J ends, which lost 4 bases and 4 bases, there was a span of 14 bases. The CDR3 has 15 residues. The germline CDR1 and CDR2 sequences are LGHNA and YSLEER. The chain's CDR3 is CASSLSRGQYNEQFF. For the CDR3, the DNA is TGCGCCAGCAGCCTGAGCAGGGGCCAATACAATGAGCAGTTCTTC.

The chain employs TRBV2 and TRBJ2-6, with D perhaps TRBD2 (5 bases). CDR1 is SNHLY, CDR2 FYNNEI, per germline. The CDR3 is 14 residues long. The V and J ends lost 10 bases and 1 base respectively, with 11 bases between them. CDR3: CATDWESGANVLTF. CDR3 DNA: TGTGCCACAGACTGGGAGTCTGGGGCCAACGTCCTGACTTTC.